These 9 T cell receptor beta chains share one sample of origin, sequenced in a study of monozygotic twins with cystic fibrosis. Libraries were prepared by immunoSEQ multiplex PCR; TCRdb keeps only in-frame clonotypes and omits some of them. The sample has approximately 14,000 clones; roughly 98% are singletons. Sequencing used blood. The receptor set was obtained from a girl aged 2 to 9 with cystic fibrosis.

V gene TRBV9 combines with J gene TRBJ2-7; D remains unclear. The CDR3 contains 14 residues. Trimming stripped 0 bases from V and 1 base from J, with 8 bases between. Per the germline V gene, CDR1 is SGDLS and CDR2 is YYNGEE. The CDR3 loop is CASSVASESYEQYF. As DNA, the CDR3 is TGTGCCAGCAGCGTAGCTTCCGAGTCCTACGAGCAGTACTTC.

The chain combines TRBV18 with TRBJ2-1, with TRBD2 matching 8 bases. Unmatched junction bases numbered 11, after V lost 1 base and J lost 3 bases. Germline CDR1 is KGHSH and CDR2 is LQKENI. The CDR3 consists of 18 residues. As DNA, the CDR3 is TGTGCCAGCTCACCACTGCCCCTGGCGGGAGGTTTCTACAATGAGCAGTTCTTC. This sequence encodes CASSPLPLAGGFYNEQFF. Full variable domain (outside the CDR3, taken from reference TRBV18 and TRBJ2-1): NAGVMQNPRHLVRRRGQEARLRCSPMKGHSHVYWYRQLPEEGLKFMVYLQKENIIDESGMPKERFSAEFPKEGPSILRIQQVVRGDSAAYFCASSPLPLAGGFYNEQFFGPGTRLTVL.

V gene TRBV4-2 combines with J gene TRBJ2-2, with 7 bases aligning to TRBD1. This CDR3 spans 15 amino acids. V lost 3 bases, J lost 1 base, and 2 bases stayed unmatched. Germline loops: CDR1 LGHNA, CDR2 YNFKEQ. The CDR3 DNA reads as TGTGCCAGCAGCCACGGGACAGAGAACACCGGGGAGCTGTTTTTT. It specifies CASSHGTENTGELFF.

The V and J genes are TRBV5-1 and TRBJ2-1; D unresolved. The V end was cut by 2 bases, the J end by 1 base, with 10 bases between. The CDR3 sequence is 15 residues long. Germline-derived CDR1 and CDR2 are SGHRS and YFSETQ. Here the CDR3 reads CASSLSSASYNEQFF. CDR3 nucleotides: TGCGCCAGCAGCTTAAGCTCCGCTTCCTACAATGAGCAGTTCTTC.

The count of this clone is one. The V gene is TRBV19, the J gene TRBJ1-5, with D tentatively TRBD1 (5 bases). The CDR3 is 16 amino acids. The germline gives CDR1 LNHDA, CDR2 SQIVND (reference sequence). Between the trimmed V and J ends, which lost 7 bases and 2 bases, there was a span of 18 bases. The CDR3: CASTYGAAQGNQPQHF. The CDR3 coding sequence is TGTGCCAGTACCTACGGGGCGGCCCAGGGCAATCAGCCCCAGCATTTT.

The table lists this clone with a count of one. This chain joins TRBV19 and TRBJ2-7, with 11 bases fitting TRBD2. Germline lookup yields CDR1 LNHDA and CDR2 SQIVND (reference sequence). J was trimmed by 3 bases and V by 0 bases; bases with no gene match: 4. The CDR3 has 16 residues. DNA of the CDR3: TGTGCCAGTAGTATAGATCTAGCGGGAGGTATCTACGAGCAGTACTTC. This gives the protein CASSIDLAGGIYEQYF.

The rearrangement links TRBV6-5 to TRBJ2-7; 7 nucleotides agree with TRBD2. V gave up 6 bases and J gave up 4 bases; unmatched junction bases: 6. The CDR3 runs 13 residues. Germline CDR1 MNHEY, CDR2 SVGAGI. DNA of the CDR3: TGTGCCAGCAGCCCCGGGACTACTTACGAGCAGTACTTC. It yields the protein CASSPGTTYEQYF.

The chain recombines TRBV28 with TRBJ1-4; no clear D gene. CDR1 MDHEN and CDR2 SYDVKM come from the germline V gene. This CDR3 is 14 amino acids long. Deletions cut 3 bases from V and 8 bases from J, with 13 bases between. The CDR3 coding sequence is TGTGCCAGCAGTTTCCTCCTACCCGCGGAAAAACTGTTTTTT. Protein sequence: CASSFLLPAEKLFF.

This chain connects TRBV15 to TRBJ2-7; 8 nucleotides match TRBD2. Trimming took 3 bases from V and 3 from J; bases not matched to a gene: 7. Germline assignment: CDR1 LNHNV and CDR2 YYDKDF (reference sequence). The CDR3 runs 15 residues. Here the CDR3 DNA reads TGTGCCACCAGCAGTCGACGGGAGGGGATCTACGAGCAGTACTTC. Translation: CATSSRREGIYEQYF.